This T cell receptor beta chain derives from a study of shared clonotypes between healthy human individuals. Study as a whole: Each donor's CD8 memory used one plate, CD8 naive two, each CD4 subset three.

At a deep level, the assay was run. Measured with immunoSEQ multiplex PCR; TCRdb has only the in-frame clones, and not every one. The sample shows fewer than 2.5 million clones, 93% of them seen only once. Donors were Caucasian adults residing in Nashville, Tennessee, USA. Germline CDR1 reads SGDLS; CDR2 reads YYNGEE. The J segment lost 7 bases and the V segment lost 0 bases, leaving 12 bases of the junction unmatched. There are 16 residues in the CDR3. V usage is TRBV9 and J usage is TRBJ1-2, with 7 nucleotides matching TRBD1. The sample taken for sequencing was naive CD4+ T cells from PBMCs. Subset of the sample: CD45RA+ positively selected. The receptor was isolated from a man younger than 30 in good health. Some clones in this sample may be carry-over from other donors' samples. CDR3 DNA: TGTGCCAGCAGCGTAGGGGACAGTACCTTCGTAGGTGGCTACACCTTC. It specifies CASSVGDSTFVGGYTF.